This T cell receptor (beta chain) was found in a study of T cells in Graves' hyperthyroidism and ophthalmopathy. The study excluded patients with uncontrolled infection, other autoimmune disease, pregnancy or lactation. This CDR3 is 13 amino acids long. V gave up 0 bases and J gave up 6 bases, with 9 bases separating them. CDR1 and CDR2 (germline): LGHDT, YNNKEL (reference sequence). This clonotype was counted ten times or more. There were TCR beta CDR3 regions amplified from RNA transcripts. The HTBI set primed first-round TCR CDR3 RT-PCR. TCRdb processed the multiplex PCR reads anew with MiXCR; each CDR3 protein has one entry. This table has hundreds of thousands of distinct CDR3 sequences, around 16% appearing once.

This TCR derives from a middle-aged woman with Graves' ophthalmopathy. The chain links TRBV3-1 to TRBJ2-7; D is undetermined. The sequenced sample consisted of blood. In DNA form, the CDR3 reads TGTGCCAGCAGCCAAGACGATATCACCGAGCAGTACTTC. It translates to CASSQDDITEQYF.